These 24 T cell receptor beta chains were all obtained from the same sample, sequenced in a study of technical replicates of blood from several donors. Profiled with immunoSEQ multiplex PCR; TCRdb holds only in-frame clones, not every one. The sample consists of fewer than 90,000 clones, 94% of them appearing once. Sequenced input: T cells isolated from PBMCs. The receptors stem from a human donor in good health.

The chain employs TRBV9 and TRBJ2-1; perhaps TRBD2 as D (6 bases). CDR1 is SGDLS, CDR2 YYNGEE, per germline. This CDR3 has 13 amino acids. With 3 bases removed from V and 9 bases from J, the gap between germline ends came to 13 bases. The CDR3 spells CASSAGGAIEQFF. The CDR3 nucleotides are TGTGCCAGCAGCGCCGGCGGGGCTATTGAGCAGTTCTTC.

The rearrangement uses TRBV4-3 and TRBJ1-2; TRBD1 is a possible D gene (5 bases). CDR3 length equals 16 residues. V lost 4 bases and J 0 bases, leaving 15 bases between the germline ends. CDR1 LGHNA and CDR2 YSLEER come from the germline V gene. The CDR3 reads CASSPSWGLSNYGYTF. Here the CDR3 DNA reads TGCGCCAGCAGCCCTTCCTGGGGCCTCTCTAACTATGGCTACACCTTC.

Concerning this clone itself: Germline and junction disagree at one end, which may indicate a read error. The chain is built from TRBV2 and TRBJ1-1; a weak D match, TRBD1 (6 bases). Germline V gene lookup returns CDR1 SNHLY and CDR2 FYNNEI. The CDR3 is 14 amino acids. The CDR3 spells CACSRGGMNTEAFF. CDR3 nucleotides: TGTGCCTGCAGCAGGGGTGGGATGAACACTGAAGCTTTCTTT.

The CDR3 nucleotides read TGTGCCTGGAGGAGGGACAGGAAGCTGTTTTTT. Amino acids: CAWRRDRKLFF. V gene TRBV30 combines with J gene TRBJ2-2; 8 bases are a match to TRBD1. The germline gives CDR1 GTSNPN, CDR2 SVGIG (reference sequence). This CDR3 has 11 residues. Unmatched junction bases numbered 3, after V lost 3 bases and J lost 12 bases.

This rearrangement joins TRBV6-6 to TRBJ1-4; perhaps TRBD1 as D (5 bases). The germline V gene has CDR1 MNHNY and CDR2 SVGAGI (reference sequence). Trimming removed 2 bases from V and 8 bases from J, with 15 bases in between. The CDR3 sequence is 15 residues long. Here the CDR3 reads CASSYRDSANEKLFF. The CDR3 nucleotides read TGTGCCAGCAGTTACAGGGACTCGGCCAACGAAAAACTGTTTTTT.

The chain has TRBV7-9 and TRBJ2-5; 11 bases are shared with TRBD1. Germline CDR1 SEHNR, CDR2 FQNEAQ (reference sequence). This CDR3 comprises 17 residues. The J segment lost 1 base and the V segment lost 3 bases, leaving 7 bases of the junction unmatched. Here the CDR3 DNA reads TGTGCCAGCAGCTTGCCCGGGACAGGGGGGCCCCAAGAGACCCAGTACTTC. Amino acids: CASSLPGTGGPQETQYF.

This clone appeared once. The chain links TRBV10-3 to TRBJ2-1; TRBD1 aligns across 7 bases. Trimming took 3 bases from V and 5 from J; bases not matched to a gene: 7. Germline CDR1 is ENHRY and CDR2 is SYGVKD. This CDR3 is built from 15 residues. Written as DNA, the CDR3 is TGTGCCATCAGTGAAGACAGGGAGAACAACAATGAGCAGTTCTTC. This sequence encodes CAISEDRENNNEQFF.

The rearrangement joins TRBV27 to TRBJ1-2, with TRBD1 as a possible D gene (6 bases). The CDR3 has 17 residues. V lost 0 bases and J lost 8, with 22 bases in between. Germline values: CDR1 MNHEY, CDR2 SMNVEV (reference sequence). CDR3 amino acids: CASSLSAVPGGPRGYTF. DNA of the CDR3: TGTGCCAGCAGTTTATCGGCGGTCCCCGGGGGGCCTAGAGGCTACACCTTC.

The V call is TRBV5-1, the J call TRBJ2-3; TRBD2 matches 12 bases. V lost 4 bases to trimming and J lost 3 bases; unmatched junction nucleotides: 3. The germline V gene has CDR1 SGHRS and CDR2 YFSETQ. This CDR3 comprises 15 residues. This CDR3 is CASSLGLAGTDTQYF. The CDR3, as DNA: TGCGCCAGCAGCCTCGGACTAGCGGGGACAGATACGCAGTATTTT.

The CDR3 sequence is CASSLPRDTNYNEQFF. CDR3 in DNA: TGTGCCAGCAGTTTACCCCGCGACACCAATTACAATGAGCAGTTCTTC. This sequence joins TRBV28 and TRBJ2-1; D call uncertain. The CDR3 is 16 residues long. Trimming removed 2 bases at V and 4 bases at J, with 15 bases between. Germline lookup yields CDR1 MDHEN and CDR2 SYDVKM. Filled out from reference TRBV28 and TRBJ2-1, the complete variable domain reads DVKVTQSSRYLVKRTGEKVFLECVQDMDHENMFWYRQDPGLGLRLIYFSYDVKMKEKGDIPEGYSVSREKKERFSLILESASTNQTSMYLCASSLPRDTNYNEQFFGPGTRLTVL.

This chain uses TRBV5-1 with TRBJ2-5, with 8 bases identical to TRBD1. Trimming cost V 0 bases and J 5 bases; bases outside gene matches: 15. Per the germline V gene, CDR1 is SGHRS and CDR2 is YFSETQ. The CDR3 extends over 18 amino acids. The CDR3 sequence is CASSLAVLSGGFEETQYF. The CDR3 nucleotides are TGCGCCAGCAGCTTGGCCGTCCTGTCAGGGGGCTTCGAGGAGACCCAGTACTTC.

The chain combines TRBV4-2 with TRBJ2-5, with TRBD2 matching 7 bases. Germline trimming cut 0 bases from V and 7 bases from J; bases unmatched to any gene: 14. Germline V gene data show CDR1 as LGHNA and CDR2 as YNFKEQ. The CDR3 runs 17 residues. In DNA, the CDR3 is TGTGCCAGCAGCCAAGAGCTCTTCGGGGAGGGTGAAGGGACCCAGTACTTC. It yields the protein CASSQELFGEGEGTQYF.

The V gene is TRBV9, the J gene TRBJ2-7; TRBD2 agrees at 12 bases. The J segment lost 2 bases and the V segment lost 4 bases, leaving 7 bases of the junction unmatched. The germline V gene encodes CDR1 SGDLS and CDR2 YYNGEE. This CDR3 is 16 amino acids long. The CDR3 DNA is TGTGCCAGCAGCTCGCGGACTAGCGGGAAGCCCTACGAGCAGTACTTC. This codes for CASSSRTSGKPYEQYF.

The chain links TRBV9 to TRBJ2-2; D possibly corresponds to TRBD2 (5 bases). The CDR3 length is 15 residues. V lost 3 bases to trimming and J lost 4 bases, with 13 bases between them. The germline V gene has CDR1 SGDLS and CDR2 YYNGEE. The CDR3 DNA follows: TGTGCCAGCAGCGCCTTAGCGCGAGTCACCGGGGAGCTGTTTTTT. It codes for CASSALARVTGELFF.

The CDR3 coding sequence is TGTGCCAGCAGTTCCGGGTCACTCGAGGGCCAGCCCCAGCATTTT. As protein: CASSSGSLEGQPQHF. The chain is built from TRBV28 and TRBJ1-5; D gene unclear. Trimming took 4 bases from V and 7 from J, leaving 17 bases between them. From germline, CDR1 is MDHEN and CDR2 SYDVKM. The CDR3 is made up of 15 amino acids.

This CDR3 is CASSLAGDTQYF. The CDR3 nucleotides read TGTGCCAGCAGCCTAGCGGGAGATACGCAGTATTTT. V is TRBV11-3 and J is TRBJ2-3, with 8 bases matching TRBD2. The V gene's germline CDR1 is SGHNT and CDR2 YENEEA. With V trimmed by 5 bases and J by 5 bases, 0 bases remained unmatched. The CDR3 covers 12 residues. The full variable domain, completed using reference TRBV11-3 and TRBJ2-3, is EAGVVQSPRYKIIEKKQPVAFWCNPISGHNTLYWYLQNLGQGPELLIRYENEEAVDDSQLPKDRFSAERLKGVDSTLKIQPAELGDSAVYLCASSLAGDTQYFGPGTRLTVL.

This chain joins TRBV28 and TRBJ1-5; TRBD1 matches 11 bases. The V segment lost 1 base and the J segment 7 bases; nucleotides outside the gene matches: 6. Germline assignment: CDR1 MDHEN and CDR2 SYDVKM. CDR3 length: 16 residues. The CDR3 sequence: CASSLSGQGALQPQHF. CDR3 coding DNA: TGTGCCAGCAGTTTATCTGGACAGGGGGCTTTGCAGCCCCAGCATTTT.

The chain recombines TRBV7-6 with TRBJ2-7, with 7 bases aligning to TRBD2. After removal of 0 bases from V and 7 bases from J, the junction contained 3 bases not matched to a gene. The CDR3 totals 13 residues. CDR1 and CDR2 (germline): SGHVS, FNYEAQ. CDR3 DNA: TGTGCCAGCAGCTTAGCGGGAGGGCGGGAGCAGTACTTC. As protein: CASSLAGGREQYF. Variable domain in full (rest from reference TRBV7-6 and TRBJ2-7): GAGVSQSPRYKVTKRGQDVALRCDPISGHVSLYWYRQALGQGPEFLTYFNYEAQQDKSGLPNDRFSAERPEGSISTLTIQRTEQRDSAMYRCASSLAGGREQYFGPGTRLTVT.

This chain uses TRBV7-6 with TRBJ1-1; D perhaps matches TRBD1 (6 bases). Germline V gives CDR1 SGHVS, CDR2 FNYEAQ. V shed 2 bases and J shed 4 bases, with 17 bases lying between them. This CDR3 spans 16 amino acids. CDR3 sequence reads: CASSLISATGPTEAFF. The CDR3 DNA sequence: TGTGCCAGCAGCTTAATTAGCGCGACAGGCCCCACTGAAGCTTTCTTT.

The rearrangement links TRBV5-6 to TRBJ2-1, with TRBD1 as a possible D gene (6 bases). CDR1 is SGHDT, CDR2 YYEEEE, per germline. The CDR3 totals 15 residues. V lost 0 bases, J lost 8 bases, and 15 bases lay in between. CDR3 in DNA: TGTGCCAGCAGCTTGGGGGACAAAATTTTGCATGAGCAGTTCTTC. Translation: CASSLGDKILHEQFF.

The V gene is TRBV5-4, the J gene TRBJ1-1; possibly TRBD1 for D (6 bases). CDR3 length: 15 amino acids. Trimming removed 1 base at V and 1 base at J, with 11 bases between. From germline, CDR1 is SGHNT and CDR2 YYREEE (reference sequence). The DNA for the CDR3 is TGTGCCAGCAGCTTGACAGGGCATAGGAACACTGAAGCTTTCTTT. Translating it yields CASSLTGHRNTEAFF.

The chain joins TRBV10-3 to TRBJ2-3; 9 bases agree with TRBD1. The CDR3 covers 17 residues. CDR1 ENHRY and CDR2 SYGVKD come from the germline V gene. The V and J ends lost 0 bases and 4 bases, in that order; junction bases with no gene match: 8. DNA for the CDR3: TGTGCCATCAGTGAGTCCGGGACAGGGCCACGTCCAGATACGCAGTATTTT. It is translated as CAISESGTGPRPDTQYF.

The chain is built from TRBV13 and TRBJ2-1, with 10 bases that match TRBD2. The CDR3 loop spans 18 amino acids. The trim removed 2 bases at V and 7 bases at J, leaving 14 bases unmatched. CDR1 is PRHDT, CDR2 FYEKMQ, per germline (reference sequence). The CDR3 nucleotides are TGTGCCAGCAGCTTAATGCTAGCGGGAGACAGAAGGGGGAATGAGCAGTTCTTC. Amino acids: CASSLMLAGDRRGNEQFF.

The CDR3 loop reads CASSPIENEQFF. CDR3 coding DNA: TGTGCCAGCAGTCCGATCGAGAATGAGCAGTTCTTC. V and J are TRBV28 and TRBJ2-1, with D hard to call. Per the germline V gene, CDR1 is MDHEN and CDR2 is SYDVKM. This CDR3 has 12 amino acids. Trimming took off 5 bases at V and 7 bases at J, with 9 bases between the two ends.